This TCR beta chain was retrieved from a study of response to subunit inactivated influenza vaccine. One entry per CDR3 protein results from TCRdb running MiXCR on the RT-PCR reads. The profile shows around 530,000 distinct CDR3 sequences, roughly 10% of them singletons. CDR1 and CDR2 (germline): MDHEN, SYDVKM. Losses at the gene ends were 3 bases for V and 10 bases for J; bases not matched to a gene: 4. The CDR3 extends over 14 amino acids. On this clonotype itself: Its antigen remains unidentified.

The study's findings and limits: With each seasonal influenza vaccination, the authors suggested, few new T cells are recruited.

This TCR derives from a man between 50 and 59 years old who received an inactivated influenza vaccine. This chain connects TRBV28 to TRBJ2-2, with 11 bases aligning to TRBD2. This sample comprised PBMCs from blood, obtained on the day of vaccination. The CDR3 spells CASSFSGRAKELFF. CDR3 nucleotides: TGTGCCAGCAGTTTTAGCGGGAGGGCGAAGGAGCTGTTTTTT. The full variable domain, completed using reference TRBV28 and TRBJ2-2, is DVKVTQSSRYLVKRTGEKVFLECVQDMDHENMFWYRQDPGLGLRLIYFSYDVKMKEKGDIPEGYSVSREKKERFSLILESASTNQTSMYLCASSFSGRAKELFFGEGSRLTVL.